These 21 T cell receptor beta chains were all obtained from the same sample, sequenced in a study of CD8 T cells in Susac syndrome. The authors reverse transcribed roughly 0.5 to 1 ug RNA with random hexamers. TCRdb used MiXCR to reprocess the immunoSEQ multiplex PCR reads, holding one entry per CDR3 protein. The repertoire includes tens of thousands of distinct CDR3 sequences, about 92% of them detected once, and about 0.52% sits in the top ten. Sample: CD4+ T cells from PBMCs. The receptors originated from a human donor with Susac syndrome.

The chain employs TRBV27 and TRBJ1-2, with D possibly matching TRBD1 (6 bases). Germline lookup yields CDR1 MNHEY and CDR2 SMNVEV (reference sequence). This CDR3 spans 16 amino acids. V gave up 6 bases and J gave up 0 bases, with 17 bases separating them. CDR3 nucleotide sequence: TGTGCCAGCAGACTTCAGGGGCGGGGATCTAACTATGGCTACACCTTC. Its protein is CASRLQGRGSNYGYTF.

The J gene is TRBJ2-5, the V gene TRBV3-1, with TRBD2 as a possible D gene (6 bases). The V and J ends lost 3 bases and 5 bases respectively, with 13 bases between them. The V gene's germline CDR1 is LGHDT and CDR2 YNNKEL (reference sequence). CDR3 size: 14 residues. CDR3 sequence reads: CASSQRGTWETQYF. For the CDR3, the DNA is TGTGCCAGCAGCCAGCGGGGTACATGGGAGACCCAGTACTTC.

DNA for the CDR3: TGTGCCAGCAGCTACCCCATCGGCAGGGAGGTAGAGACCCAGTACTTC. Its translation: CASSYPIGREVETQYF. The chain has TRBV7-8 and TRBJ2-5; a possible D gene is TRBD2 (6 bases). V lost 4 bases and J lost 4, with 19 bases in between. The CDR3 covers 16 residues. Germline loops: CDR1 SGHVS, CDR2 FQNEAQ. Combining the CDR3 with reference TRBV7-8 and TRBJ2-5 gives the whole variable domain GAGVSQSPRYKVAKRGQDVALRCDPISGHVSLFWYQQALGQGPEFLTYFQNEAQLDKSGLPSDRFFAERPEGSVSTLKIQRTQQEDSAVYLCASSYPIGREVETQYFGPGTRLLVL.

The chain combines TRBV12-3 or TRBV12-4 with TRBJ2-2; 10 positions match TRBD2. The CDR3 totals 17 residues. With 4 bases clipped from V and 6 bases from J, the junction kept 11 bases outside the gene matches. The CDR3 coding sequence is TGTGCCAGCAGTTCTCGACTAGCGGGCCCCCCAGCCGGGGAGCTGTTTTTT. Its protein is CASSSRLAGPPAGELFF.

The chain recombines TRBV19 with TRBJ1-5, with TRBD1 matching 9 bases. The CDR3 is 14 amino acids. With 7 bases clipped from V and 6 bases from J, the junction kept 7 bases outside the gene matches. Germline CDR1 is LNHDA and CDR2 is SQIVND (reference sequence). This chain's CDR3 is CASTGQGQAQPQHF. The CDR3 DNA follows: TGTGCCAGTACCGGACAGGGGCAGGCTCAGCCCCAGCATTTT.

The chain has TRBV7-2 and TRBJ2-7; 12 positions agree with TRBD2. J gave up 6 bases and V 4 bases, and 4 bases lay outside the gene matches. The CDR3 runs 14 residues. Germline V gives CDR1 SGHTA, CDR2 FQGNSA. The CDR3 region has the DNA TGTGCCAGCAGCTCGGGACTAGCGGGTTCCGAGCAGTACTTC. This codes for CASSSGLAGSEQYF.

This clonotype was recorded only once. For the CDR3, the DNA is TGTGCCACCAGTGCTAGCGGTCAGCCCCAGCATTTT. This translates into CATSASGQPQHF. This sequence joins TRBV24-1 and TRBJ1-5; D remains ambiguous. CDR1 KGHDR and CDR2 SFDVKD come from the germline V gene. V gave up 5 bases and J gave up 6 bases, with 7 bases separating them. The length of the CDR3 is 12 residues.

This chain uses TRBV28 with TRBJ2-7, with D perhaps TRBD1 (5 bases). V gave up 8 bases and J gave up 6 bases, with 11 bases separating them. The CDR3 is 11 amino acids. The germline V gene has CDR1 MDHEN and CDR2 SYDVKM. The CDR3, as DNA: TGTGCCAGCGGCTCTCAGGGCGAGCAGTACTTC. This translates into CASGSQGEQYF.

This rearrangement joins TRBV5-6 to TRBJ1-2; D gene ambiguous. The CDR3 runs to 11 residues. Germline values: CDR1 SGHDT, CDR2 YYEEEE. Trimming took 2 bases from V and 7 from J, leaving 6 bases between them. The CDR3 sequence is CASSLDGGYTF. In nucleotides, the CDR3 is TGTGCCAGCAGCTTAGACGGTGGCTACACCTTC.

The genes are TRBV3-1 and TRBJ2-5; tentative D call: TRBD2 (5 bases). The germline CDR1 and CDR2 sequences are LGHDT and YNNKEL (reference sequence). The germline V and J ends were trimmed by 0 bases and 5 bases, with 13 bases remaining between them. The CDR3 has 15 residues. The CDR3 loop is CASSQDVLATETQYF. CDR3 bases: TGTGCCAGCAGCCAAGATGTCCTAGCCACGGAGACCCAGTACTTC.

The V call is TRBV28, the J call TRBJ1-5; D not certain. From germline, CDR1 is MDHEN and CDR2 SYDVKM. This CDR3 is 16 amino acids long. Trimming removed 1 base from V and 2 bases from J, with 12 bases in between. The DNA for the CDR3 is TGTGCCAGCAGTTTATCTCGCGGGATTCGCAATCAGCCCCAGCATTTT. Translated: CASSLSRGIRNQPQHF.

This clonotype came up once. J is TRBJ2-1 and V is TRBV5-1, with a tentative D call TRBD2 (5 bases). Trimming removed 2 bases from V and 4 bases from J, with 10 bases in between. The V gene's germline CDR1 is SGHRS and CDR2 YFSETQ. There are 14 residues in the CDR3. CDR3 bases: TGCGCCAGCAGCTTCCTCCGAGGGTACAATGAGCAGTTCTTC. Amino acid sequence: CASSFLRGYNEQFF.

This sequence joins TRBV28 and TRBJ1-1; no clear D. Germline values: CDR1 MDHEN, CDR2 SYDVKM. Trimming pared 3 bases from V and 10 bases from J, leaving 18 bases between. This CDR3 has 14 residues. CDR3 sequence: CASSLRQVVSRAFF. CDR3 in DNA: TGTGCCAGCAGTTTGAGGCAGGTGGTGTCTCGAGCTTTCTTT.

The V call is TRBV30, the J call TRBJ2-5, with TRBD2 matching 9 bases. V trimming: 8 bases; J trimming: 4 bases; junction bases outside the gene matches: 11. The CDR3 spans 14 residues. Germline CDR1 GTSNPN, CDR2 SVGIG (reference sequence). CDR3 DNA: TGTGCCCGGGCTAGCGGGACCGCCCGAGAGACCCAGTACTTC. This codes for CARASGTARETQYF. Using reference TRBV30 and TRBJ2-5 for the parts outside the CDR3, the full variable domain is SQTIHQWPATLVQPVGSPLSLECTVEGTSNPNLYWYRQAAGRGLQLLFYSVGIGQISSEVPQNLSASRPQDRQFILSSKKLLLSDSGFYLCARASGTARETQYFGPGTRLLVL.

V is TRBV15 and J is TRBJ2-1; TRBD2 is a possible D gene (5 bases). V shed 5 bases and J shed 8 bases, with 7 bases lying between them. The CDR3 contains 11 residues. Germline CDR1 is LNHNV and CDR2 is YYDKDF (reference sequence). The CDR3 DNA sequence: TGTGCCACCAGCCTGGAGGATGAGCAGTTCTTC. Protein product: CATSLEDEQFF.

The V gene is TRBV29-1, the J gene TRBJ2-1; D gene ambiguous. The CDR3 runs to 10 residues. Trimming took 5 bases from V and 6 from J, leaving 5 bases between them. The germline gives CDR1 SQVTM, CDR2 ANQGSEA. The CDR3 DNA sequence: TGCAGCGTTTTCCCCAATGAGCAGTTCTTC. This codes for CSVFPNEQFF.

The chain joins TRBV4-2 to TRBJ1-4, with D maybe TRBD1 (5 bases). The germline CDR1 and CDR2 sequences are LGHNA and YNFKEQ. V was pared by 4 bases and J by 4 bases, with 13 bases between. The CDR3 is 15 amino acids. The CDR3 loop is CASSPSGTLNEKLFF. The CDR3 nucleotides read TGTGCCAGCAGCCCGTCCGGGACCCTTAATGAAAAACTGTTTTTT.

The rearrangement links TRBV4-2 to TRBJ1-2; no clear D gene. The germline CDR1 and CDR2 sequences are LGHNA and YNFKEQ. V was clipped by 0 bases and J by 1 base, with 3 bases between them. The length of the CDR3 is 13 residues. The CDR3 DNA is TGTGCCAGCAGCCAAGAGAGTAACTATGGCTACACCTTC. Protein product: CASSQESNYGYTF.

This clonotype was observed a single time. J is TRBJ2-7 and V is TRBV20-1; perhaps TRBD2 as D (6 bases). V lost 3 bases and J lost 2, with 17 bases in between. This CDR3 comprises 15 residues. Per the germline V gene, CDR1 is DFQATT and CDR2 is SNEGSKA (reference sequence). The CDR3 is CSASGGQPRTYEQYF. The DNA for the CDR3 is TGCAGTGCTAGCGGAGGGCAGCCGAGAACCTACGAGCAGTACTTC.

The genes are TRBV10-3 and TRBJ2-7; D is possibly TRBD2 (6 bases). The length of the CDR3 is 15 residues. The germline V gene has CDR1 ENHRY and CDR2 SYGVKD. V lost 3 bases and J 2 bases, leaving 14 bases between the germline ends. In nucleotides, the CDR3 is TGTGCCATCAGTGATGGAGAGACTAGAGCCTACGAGCAGTACTTC. Translated: CAISDGETRAYEQYF.

The sample holds one count of this clonotype. The DNA for the CDR3 is TGTGCCAGCTCACGGGGGGGTACCAGAGAGCAGTACTTC. As protein: CASSRGGTREQYF. The chain uses TRBV18 and TRBJ2-7; TRBD2 matches 7 bases. Germline trimming cut 4 bases from V and 7 bases from J; bases unmatched to any gene: 7. CDR1 is KGHSH, CDR2 LQKENI, per germline. The CDR3 is 13 residues long.